The subject of this entry is one T cell receptor beta chain. This specimen comes from a study of blood T cell repertoires in COVID-19. The wider study: Collection of acute and convalescent COVID-19 samples took place in the United States, Italy and Spain. The cDNA or gDNA used as material had been derived from T cells, B-cell-depleted T cells, or PBMCs.

Methods used by the authors: Amplification of reference gene primers was used by the study to estimate nucleated cell counts. Using immunoSEQ multiplex PCR, the repertoire was profiled, and TCRdb retains in-frame clones only, with some absent. V, J and clone size are those of that table, while D and trimming were read from the DNA. Among about 180,000 clones, about three quarters were seen once, and the ten largest hold less than 30%. Sequenced material: peripheral blood. The receptor was isolated from a woman aged 70-85 years with acute or convalescent COVID-19.

CDR3 in amino acids: CASSTGLDTDTQYF. The CDR3 DNA is TGTGCCAGCAGCACCGGACTCGACACAGATACGCAGTATTTT. This chain connects TRBV11-3 to TRBJ2-3, with D perhaps TRBD2 (5 bases). Germline assignment: CDR1 SGHNT and CDR2 YENEEA. The CDR3 is made up of 14 amino acids. Trimming removed 5 bases at V and 2 bases at J, with 11 bases between.